This TCR beta chain appears in the sequencing data of a study of blood T cell repertoires in COVID-19. Authors' processing steps: Amplifying reference gene primers gave estimates of nucleated cell counts. Measured with immunoSEQ multiplex PCR; TCRdb has only the in-frame clones, and not every one. V, J and clone size were drawn from that table, and D and trimming were deduced from the DNA. The sample yields approximately 150,000 clones, roughly 87% seen once. With V trimmed by 1 base and J by 5 bases, 13 bases remained unmatched. Germline lookup yields CDR1 SGHTA and CDR2 FQGNSA. This CDR3 spans 17 amino acids.

The TCR originated in a human donor in a cohort sampled during active COVID-19. The sequencing input was peripheral blood. The chain joins TRBV7-2 to TRBJ2-7; 8 bases fit TRBD2. DNA for the CDR3: TGTGCCAGCAGCTTAGGGAGGGTAGCGGGACGGTACAACGAGCAGTACTTC. It is translated as CASSLGRVAGRYNEQYF. Together with reference TRBV7-2 and TRBJ2-7, the CDR3 gives the full variable domain: GAGVSQSPSNKVTEKGKDVELRCDPISGHTALYWYRQSLGQGLEFLIYFQGNSAPDKSGLPSDRFSAERTGGSVSTLTIQRTQQEDSAVYLCASSLGRVAGRYNEQYFGPGTRLTVT.